The 27 T cell receptor beta chains below were found in one sample sequenced in a study of multiple sclerosis patients with progressive multifocal leukoencephalopathy. The time point: approximately 12 months of natalizumab therapy. Profiling relied on immunoSEQ multiplex PCR, and the TCRdb table lists in-frame clones only, not all of them. Of 20,000 to 30,000 clones in the sample, roughly 90% are singletons; the top ten hold 2% to 2.5%. The specimen comprised PBMCs, sampled from a patient treated with natalizumab. These receptor sequences come from a man aged 30 to 45 with multiple sclerosis.

V is TRBV25-1 and J is TRBJ1-3; D ambiguous. The CDR3 loop spans 14 amino acids. The ends were cut back, 1 base at V and 2 bases at J, with 6 bases in the middle. Germline V gene sequence: CDR1 MGHDK, CDR2 SYGVNS. The CDR3 region is CASSEFGTGNTIYF. In DNA, the CDR3 is TGTGCCAGCAGTGAATTCGGAACTGGAAACACCATATATTTT.

CDR3 region: CASSVGHGSPNTGELFF. CDR3 in DNA: TGTGCCAGCAGCGTAGGGCACGGGAGTCCGAACACCGGGGAGCTGTTTTTT. This chain links TRBV9 with TRBJ2-2; perhaps TRBD2 as D (6 bases). The germline CDR1 and CDR2 sequences are SGDLS and YYNGEE. Trimming stripped 0 bases from V and 0 bases from J, with 12 bases between. The CDR3 spans 17 residues.

This chain joins TRBV16 and TRBJ2-1; possible D gene TRBD2, 6 bases. The germline V gene has CDR1 KGHSY and CDR2 FQNENV. The length of the CDR3 is 17 residues. V was shortened by 0 bases and J by 5 bases, with 17 bases between the two germline ends. This CDR3 reads CASSQSPEGWGDNEQFF. CDR3 coding DNA: TGTGCCAGCAGCCAATCTCCCGAAGGGTGGGGGGACAATGAGCAGTTCTTC. Filled out from reference TRBV16 and TRBJ2-1, the complete variable domain reads GEEVAQTPKHLVRGEGQKAKLYCAPIKGHSYVFWYQQVLKNEFKFLISFQNENVFDETGMPKERFSAKCLPNSPCSLEIQATKLEDSAVYFCASSQSPEGWGDNEQFFGPGTRLTVL.

V gene TRBV5-1 combines with J gene TRBJ2-4, with D perhaps matching TRBD2 (7 bases). The V end lost 3 bases, the J end lost 6 bases, and 16 bases lay between the germline ends. Germline CDR1 and CDR2: SGHRS and YFSETQ. CDR3 length: 15 amino acids. The CDR3 DNA reads as TGCGCCAGCAGCTACAAAGGGGGGGTTGGAAACATTCAGTACTTC. Its protein product is CASSYKGGVGNIQYF.

The chain couples TRBV18 to TRBJ1-1, with D possibly being TRBD1 (5 bases). Germline lookup yields CDR1 KGHSH and CDR2 LQKENI. Trimming cost V 0 bases and J 11 bases, with 19 bases left between them. The CDR3 consists of 15 residues. Here the CDR3 reads CASSPPGGERVDAFF. CDR3 DNA: TGTGCCAGCTCACCACCGGGAGGGGAAAGGGTTGACGCTTTCTTT.

This rearrangement joins TRBV6-5 to TRBJ1-6; 7 bases align to TRBD1. The CDR3 consists of 14 residues. The ends lost 6 bases at V and 4 bases at J; junction bases unmatched: 3. Germline loops: CDR1 MNHEY, CDR2 SVGAGI. CDR3 in amino acids: CASRQGTYNSPLHF. The CDR3, as DNA: TGTGCCAGCAGACAGGGGACATATAATTCACCCCTCCACTTT.

V is TRBV11-2 and J is TRBJ2-3, with D tentatively TRBD2 (7 bases). V lost 5 bases and J lost 8, with 17 bases in between. CDR1 and CDR2 (germline): SGHAT, FQNNGV. The CDR3 has 14 residues. This CDR3 reads CASSAGGAGATQYF. The DNA of the CDR3 is TGTGCCAGCAGCGCTGGGGGCGCGGGGGCTACGCAGTATTTT.

This chain connects TRBV29-1 to TRBJ1-2, with D possibly TRBD1 on 6 matching bases. This CDR3 has 14 amino acids. The V end lost 2 bases, the J end lost 4 bases, and 14 bases lay between the germline ends. CDR1 SQVTM and CDR2 ANQGSEA come from the germline V gene. In nucleotides, the CDR3 is TGCAGCGTTGAAAGAGGAGGGGGAATCTATGGCTACACCTTC. Protein product: CSVERGGGIYGYTF. Using reference TRBV29-1 and TRBJ1-2 for the parts outside the CDR3, the full variable domain is SAVISQKPSRDICQRGTSLTIQCQVDSQVTMMFWYRQQPGQSLTLIATANQGSEATYESGFVIDKFPISRPNLTFSTLTVSNMSPEDSSIYLCSVERGGGIYGYTFGSGTRLTVV.

The chain recombines TRBV2 with TRBJ2-7; 9 bases agree with TRBD2. The CDR3 spans 15 residues. Germline lookup yields CDR1 SNHLY and CDR2 FYNNEI. V lost 1 base and J lost 5; bases outside the gene matches: 6. In DNA, the CDR3 is TGTGCCAGCAGTGAAGTAGGCGGGAGGGCCAACGAGCAGTACTTC. Its protein is CASSEVGGRANEQYF. Using reference TRBV2 and TRBJ2-7 for the parts outside the CDR3, the full variable domain is EPEVTQTPSHQVTQMGQEVILRCVPISNHLYFYWYRQILGQKVEFLVSFYNNEISEKSEIFDDQFSVERPDGSNFTLKIRSTKLEDSAMYFCASSEVGGRANEQYFGPGTRLTVT.

This chain connects TRBV5-1 to TRBJ2-3, with D possibly TRBD2 on 5 matching bases. The CDR3 spans 15 residues. From germline, CDR1 is SGHRS and CDR2 YFSETQ. V gave up 0 bases and J gave up 5 bases, with 13 bases separating them. CDR3 region: CASSLAALLGDTQYF. CDR3 DNA sequence: TGCGCCAGCAGCTTGGCCGCATTACTAGGAGATACGCAGTATTTT.

Note on this clone: One end of the junction fails to match germline, which may point to a read error. V gene TRBV18 combines with J gene TRBJ1-2; D remains ambiguous. Germline CDR1 reads KGHSH; CDR2 reads LQKENI. The CDR3 has 13 amino acids. CDR3 coding DNA: TGTGCCAGCTCACCGGAGGAGAACTATGGCTACGCCTTC. Translation: CASSPEENYGYAF.

This clone was seen just once. The V gene is TRBV10-1, the J gene TRBJ2-7; 13 nucleotides line up with TRBD2. Germline trimming cut 6 bases from V and 2 bases from J; bases unmatched to any gene: 1. The CDR3 contains 14 residues. From germline, CDR1 is WNHNN and CDR2 SYGVQD (reference sequence). This CDR3 reads CASRGLAGTYEQYV. CDR3 in DNA: TGCGCCAGCAGGGGACTAGCGGGAACCTACGAGCAGTACGTC.

CDR3 in DNA: TGTGCCAGCAGCGGGGGACAGATCATGAACACTGAAGCTTTCTTT. Residues: CASSGGQIMNTEAFF. The V and J genes are TRBV6-5 and TRBJ1-1; TRBD1 aligns across 7 bases. Looked up from germline, CDR1 is MNHEY and CDR2 is SVGAGI. With V trimmed by 6 bases and J by 0 bases, 7 bases remained unmatched. This CDR3 comprises 15 residues.

This chain links TRBV30 with TRBJ1-1; D is unresolved. Germline V gives CDR1 GTSNPN, CDR2 SVGIG (reference sequence). The CDR3 sequence is 13 residues long. V shed 1 base and J shed 0 bases, with 6 bases lying between them. DNA of the CDR3: TGTGCCTGGAGTGCGGGCTTGAACACTGAAGCTTTCTTT. This encodes CAWSAGLNTEAFF.

This chain uses TRBV27 with TRBJ2-2, with a tentative D call TRBD1 (5 bases). V was shortened by 3 bases and J by 12 bases, with 11 bases between the two germline ends. CDR1 is MNHEY, CDR2 SMNVEV, per germline (reference sequence). The CDR3 has 12 residues. CDR3 DNA sequence: TGTGCCAGCAGTTTTCCCCAGGGCCAGCTGTTTTTT. This sequence encodes CASSFPQGQLFF.

This clone appeared a few times. This chain uses TRBV4-3 with TRBJ1-3, with 10 bases fitting TRBD1. From germline, CDR1 is LGHNA and CDR2 YSLEER. The CDR3 has 15 residues. The V segment lost 1 base and the J segment 7 bases; nucleotides outside the gene matches: 4. The CDR3 coding sequence is TGCGCCAGCAGCCAAGCACTGGACAGGGGGAACACCATATATTTT. Residues: CASSQALDRGNTIYF.

Details on this clone: One junction end disagrees with the germline gene, perhaps due to a read error. The chain is built from TRBV7-7 and TRBJ2-2, with 10 positions matching TRBD2. From germline, CDR1 is SSHAT and CDR2 FNYEAQ (reference sequence). The CDR3 has 16 amino acids. In DNA, the CDR3 is TGTGCTAGCAGCAGAGACAGCGGGGGGGGCACCGGGGAGCTGTTTTTT. Its protein is CASSRDSGGGTGELFF. Full variable domain (rest looked up from reference TRBV7-7 and TRBJ2-2): GAGVSQSPRYKVTKRGQDVTLRCDPISSHATLYWYQQALGQGPEFLTYFNYEAQPDKSGLPSDRFSAERPEGSISTLTIQRTEQRDSAMYRCASSRDSGGGTGELFFGEGSRLTVL.

This rearrangement joins TRBV7-9 to TRBJ2-3, with TRBD1 matching 8 bases. The V segment lost 5 bases and the J segment 4 bases; nucleotides outside the gene matches: 8. CDR3 length equals 15 residues. In germline, CDR1 is SEHNR, CDR2 FQNEAQ (reference sequence). CDR3 sequence reads: CASSPWTGSADTQYF. In nucleotides, the CDR3 is TGTGCCAGCAGCCCATGGACAGGGTCTGCAGATACGCAGTATTTT.

The rearrangement uses TRBV9 and TRBJ2-7; possibly TRBD1 or TRBD2 for D (5 bases each). This CDR3 has 14 residues. V was cut by 7 bases and J by 1 base, with 15 bases left in between. Looked up from germline, CDR1 is SGDLS and CDR2 is YYNGEE. CDR3 nucleotides: TGTGCCAGCGGCCCCCAAGGGGAGTCCTACGAGCAGTACGTC. It is translated as CASGPQGESYEQYV.

The chain is built from TRBV10-3 and TRBJ2-3; D is ambiguous. The germline CDR1 and CDR2 sequences are ENHRY and SYGVKD. With 7 bases removed from V and 2 bases from J, the gap between germline ends came to 10 bases. The CDR3 covers 13 residues. This CDR3 is CAINSHLTDTQYF. The CDR3 DNA is TGTGCCATCAATTCCCACCTCACAGATACGCAGTATTTT.

The chain joins TRBV7-8 to TRBJ2-2, with 7 bases that match TRBD1. Trimming took 2 bases from V and 6 from J; bases not matched to a gene: 12. The length of the CDR3 is 17 residues. Germline-derived CDR1 and CDR2 are SGHVS and FQNEAQ. The DNA for the CDR3 is TGTGCCAGCAGCTTAATGCGAACAGGGGAAACGTCCGGGGAGCTGTTTTTT. This translates into CASSLMRTGETSGELFF.

The V and J genes are TRBV7-2 and TRBJ2-3; D may match TRBD1 or TRBD2 (7 bases each). Looked up from germline, CDR1 is SGHTA and CDR2 is FQGNSA. V lost 10 bases to trimming and J lost 1 base, with 18 bases between them. CDR3 size: 15 residues. The CDR3 DNA is TGTGCCAACGCAGGGGGAGGGCTGGGCACAGATACGCAGTATTTT. Amino acids: CANAGGGLGTDTQYF.

The rearrangement uses TRBV15 and TRBJ2-5, with D hard to call. CDR1 and CDR2 from the germline V gene are LNHNV and YYDKDF (reference sequence). V was pared by 0 bases and J by 1 base, with 6 bases between. The CDR3 totals 14 residues. The CDR3, as DNA: TGTGCCACCAGCAGAGATCTGTTCCAAGAGACCCAGTACTTC. It encodes CATSRDLFQETQYF.

This sequence joins TRBV10-3 and TRBJ2-1; TRBD2 matches at 7 bases. Germline V gene data show CDR1 as ENHRY and CDR2 as SYGVKD. V gave up 2 bases and J gave up 9 bases; unmatched junction bases: 7. This CDR3 spans 14 amino acids. CDR3 protein: CAISEGLVGSEQFF. The CDR3, as DNA: TGTGCCATCAGTGAGGGACTAGTTGGCAGTGAGCAGTTCTTC.

The rearrangement joins TRBV19 to TRBJ1-2; D possibly corresponds to TRBD1 (6 bases). The ends were cut back, 4 bases at V and 4 bases at J, with 13 bases in the middle. The CDR3 has 14 residues. Per the germline V gene, CDR1 is LNHDA and CDR2 is SQIVND (reference sequence). The chain's CDR3 is CASSTGGRTYGYTF. The CDR3, as DNA: TGTGCCAGTAGTACGGGGGGCAGAACCTATGGCTACACCTTC.

The rearrangement uses TRBV6-1 and TRBJ2-4; a weak D match, TRBD2 (6 bases). This CDR3 is built from 15 residues. V was clipped by 3 bases and J by 1 base, with 10 bases between them. In germline, CDR1 is MNHNS, CDR2 SASEGT. The CDR3 protein is CASSDLGGAKNIQYF. The CDR3 coding sequence is TGTGCCAGCAGTGATTTAGGAGGGGCCAAAAACATTCAGTACTTC.

The rearrangement links TRBV6-5 to TRBJ2-7; the match to TRBD1 covers 8 bases. CDR1 is MNHEY and CDR2 is SVGAGI in the germline V gene. Trimming removed 7 bases from V and 2 bases from J; junction bases left unmatched: 4. The length of the CDR3 is 13 residues. The CDR3 sequence: CASTGQVPYEQYV. The CDR3, as DNA: TGTGCCAGCACGGGACAGGTTCCCTACGAGCAGTACGTC.